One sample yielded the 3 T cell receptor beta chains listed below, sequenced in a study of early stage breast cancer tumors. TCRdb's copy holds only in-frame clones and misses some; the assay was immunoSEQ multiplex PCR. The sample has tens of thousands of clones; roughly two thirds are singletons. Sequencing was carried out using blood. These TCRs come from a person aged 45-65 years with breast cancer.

The DNA for the CDR3 is TGTGCCTGGAGTGTACTAGGGACAGGGTTAACAGATACGCAGTATTTT. It specifies CAWSVLGTGLTDTQYF. V and J are TRBV30 and TRBJ2-3; 9 bases align to TRBD1. Germline CDR1 is GTSNPN and CDR2 is SVGIG (reference sequence). Trimming removed 0 bases from V and 3 bases from J; junction bases left unmatched: 7. The CDR3 runs 16 residues.

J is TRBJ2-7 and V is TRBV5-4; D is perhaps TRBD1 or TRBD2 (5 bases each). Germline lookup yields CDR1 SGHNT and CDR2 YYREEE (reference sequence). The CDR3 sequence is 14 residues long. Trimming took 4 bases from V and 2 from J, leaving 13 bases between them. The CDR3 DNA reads TGTGCCAGCAGCCCGGGACCGGCGGCCTACGAGCAGTACTTC. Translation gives CASSPGPAAYEQYF.

The CDR3 loop reads CASSPRLAGVNEQFF. The CDR3 DNA reads as TGTGCCAGCAGCCCCCGACTAGCGGGAGTAAATGAGCAGTTCTTC. V and J are TRBV11-1 and TRBJ2-1; 12 nucleotides agree with TRBD2. This CDR3 region has 15 residues. Germline CDR1 is SGHAT and CDR2 is FQDESV (reference sequence). Losses at the gene ends were 5 bases for V and 7 bases for J; bases not matched to a gene: 6.